This T cell receptor beta chain came from a study of OX40 agonist ivuxolimab in advanced cancers. Libraries were prepared by immunoSEQ multiplex PCR; TCRdb keeps only in-frame clonotypes and omits some of them. The sample includes more than 50,000 clones, about 87% of them seen just once. With respect to this clone: The antigen remains unidentified.

Findings and caveats of the study: By week 6 at 0.1 to 3.0 mg/kg, blood CD4+ and CD8+ T cells had expanded clonally. Specificity for antigen went undetermined in the expanded peripheral T cells.

Trimming took 5 bases from V and 4 from J; bases not matched to a gene: 5. Germline V gives CDR1 SGHVS, CDR2 FNYEAQ. This CDR3 comprises 15 residues. The clonotype was recovered from an adult with an advanced solid tumor such as melanoma, head and neck, liver or kidney cancer. The chain carries TRBV7-6 and TRBJ2-1; 10 nucleotides match TRBD2. The source was CD4+ or CD8+ T cells sorted from blood, collected in a trial of the OX40 agonist ivuxolimab. The CDR3 sequence is CASSPLAGEYNEQFF. Here the CDR3 DNA reads TGTGCCAGCAGCCCCCTAGCGGGAGAGTACAATGAGCAGTTCTTC.